What follows are 10 T cell receptor beta chains derived from one specimen sequenced in a study of shared clonotypes between healthy human individuals. Profiled with immunoSEQ multiplex PCR; TCRdb holds only in-frame clones, not every one. The sample records about 550,000 clones, over 95% being singletons. CD8 cells classed as naive were CD45RO-negative and positively selected for CCR7, excluding terminally differentiated effector memory CD45RA+ cells. The material sequenced was naive CD8+ T cells sorted from blood. These receptors all stem from a woman in her 30s in good health.

The chain recombines TRBV27 with TRBJ2-1; no clear D. Germline assignment: CDR1 MNHEY and CDR2 SMNVEV (reference sequence). The CDR3 runs to 14 residues. Trimming took 5 bases from V and 5 from J, leaving 13 bases between them. As DNA, the CDR3 is TGTGCCAGCAGTCCCCTCCCTATTAACAATGAGCAGTTCTTC. Protein sequence: CASSPLPINNEQFF.

The CDR3, as DNA: TGTGCCAGCAGCTTAGAATATTTAAACACTGAAGCTTTCTTT. Its protein is CASSLEYLNTEAFF. The rearrangement links TRBV11-2 to TRBJ1-1; D remains unclear. The CDR3 contains 14 residues. In germline, CDR1 is SGHAT, CDR2 FQNNGV. The V gene lost 0 bases and the J gene lost 2 bases, with 7 bases spanning the gap.

This sequence joins TRBV5-6 and TRBJ1-1; no firm D call. Trimming shortened V by 1 base and J by 1 base, and 8 bases separated the two germline ends. The CDR3 is 14 residues long. From germline, CDR1 is SGHDT and CDR2 YYEEEE. In nucleotides, the CDR3 is TGTGCCAGCAGCTTGCGGCAGTCGAACACTGAAGCTTTCTTT. Protein product: CASSLRQSNTEAFF. The full variable domain, rest sourced from reference TRBV5-6 and TRBJ1-1, is DAGVTQSPTHLIKTRGQQVTLRCSPKSGHDTVSWYQQALGQGPQFIFQYYEEEERQRGNFPDRFSGHQFPNYSSELNVNALLLGDSALYLCASSLRQSNTEAFFGQGTRLTVV.

The chain uses TRBV10-3 and TRBJ2-7; weak D call: TRBD1 (6 bases). V lost 3 bases and J 2 bases, leaving 14 bases between the germline ends. Germline CDR1 ENHRY, CDR2 SYGVKD. CDR3 length equals 15 residues. CDR3 region: CAISDPQGQTYEQYF. DNA of the CDR3: TGTGCCATCAGTGACCCCCAGGGGCAGACCTACGAGCAGTACTTC.

This clone was detected once. CDR3 sequence reads: CASSLVGADEAFF. The CDR3 nucleotides read TGTGCCAGCAGTTTGGTAGGGGCCGATGAAGCTTTCTTT. The chain carries TRBV27 and TRBJ1-1; D is possibly TRBD1 (5 bases). The V end lost 3 bases, the J end lost 7 bases, and 12 bases lay between the germline ends. Germline assignment: CDR1 MNHEY and CDR2 SMNVEV (reference sequence). This CDR3 is built from 13 residues.

This rearrangement joins TRBV27 to TRBJ1-2; D perhaps matches TRBD1 (6 bases). V was clipped by 1 base and J by 3 bases, with 15 bases between them. Per the germline V gene, CDR1 is MNHEY and CDR2 is SMNVEV (reference sequence). There are 16 residues in the CDR3. The DNA of the CDR3 is TGTGCCAGCAGTTTATATCAGGGGACACCTCACTATGGCTACACCTTC. Protein product: CASSLYQGTPHYGYTF.

This chain connects TRBV28 to TRBJ2-5, with 7 bases fitting TRBD2. The J call may be in error: the DNA end matches TRBJ2-7 better. There are 14 residues in the CDR3. Germline loops: CDR1 MDHEN, CDR2 SYDVKM. This CDR3 reads CASSLGGEGNEQYF. The DNA of the CDR3 is TGTGCCAGCAGTTTGGGCGGGGAGGGAAACGAGCAGTACTTC.

The genes are TRBV6-5 and TRBJ1-2, with a possible D match to TRBD1 (5 bases). The CDR3 runs to 13 residues. The germline V gene encodes CDR1 MNHEY and CDR2 SVGAGI. Trimming took 5 bases from V and 3 from J, leaving 10 bases between them. Here the CDR3 DNA reads TGTGCCAGCAGTATTGGGGCCCACTATGGCTACACCTTC. Amino acids: CASSIGAHYGYTF.

This clone was counted once. The chain is built from TRBV28 and TRBJ1-5; no clear D gene. V gave up 0 bases and J gave up 5 bases, with 11 bases separating them. The germline gives CDR1 MDHEN, CDR2 SYDVKM. This CDR3 comprises 15 residues. For the CDR3, the DNA is TGTGCCAGCAGTTTATGGTTAGAAGTTGATCAGCCCCAGCATTTT. The encoded protein is CASSLWLEVDQPQHF.

The J gene is TRBJ2-3, the V gene TRBV11-3; TRBD2 matches at 7 bases. Looked up from germline, CDR1 is SGHNT and CDR2 is YENEEA. J gave up 0 bases and V 2 bases, and 8 bases lay outside the gene matches. The length of the CDR3 is 17 residues. This CDR3 reads CASSLTYSGRSTDTQYF. As DNA, the CDR3 is TGTGCCAGCAGCTTAACTTATAGCGGGCGGAGCACAGATACGCAGTATTTT. The variable domain in full, completed from reference TRBV11-3 and TRBJ2-3, reads EAGVVQSPRYKIIEKKQPVAFWCNPISGHNTLYWYLQNLGQGPELLIRYENEEAVDDSQLPKDRFSAERLKGVDSTLKIQPAELGDSAVYLCASSLTYSGRSTDTQYFGPGTRLTVL.